This T cell receptor (beta chain) was sequenced in a study of shared clonotypes between healthy human individuals. Study context: CD4 naive and CD4 memory each took three plates per donor, while CD8 naive took two and CD8 memory one.

Original handling: Junction-only immunoSEQ sequences carried no quality scores, so filtering differed. TCRdb's table, derived via immunoSEQ multiplex PCR, lists solely in-frame clones and lacks some. That table supplies the V and J calls and clone size; D and trimming were determined from the DNA. Of 1.5 million to 2.5 million clones in the sample, about 95% are singletons; the top ten hold 0.95% to 1.5%. Study-wide points: Shared clonotypes: about 4.6% naive CD4, roughly 3.5% naive CD8, less than 2.5% memory CD4, 0.35% to 0.5% memory CD8. Generation of non-shared clonotypes was less probable than generation of clonotypes shared by all four donors.

Points on this clone: Its antigen is not known. This sample also contains other DNA sequences that code for the same CDR3.

CDR3 length: 14 residues. Per germline, CDR1 SEHNR and CDR2 FQNEAQ (reference sequence). V shed 5 bases and J 3 bases; nucleotides not matched to a gene: 3. CD8 cells classed as naive were CD45RO-negative and positively selected for CCR7, excluding terminally differentiated effector memory CD45RA+ cells. V gene TRBV7-9 combines with J gene TRBJ2-5; 10 nucleotides match TRBD2. The receptor's source is a man younger than 30 in good health. The sequenced sample was naive CD8+ T cells sorted from blood. The CDR3 protein is CASSLLAGEETQYF. The CDR3 bases are TGTGCCAGCAGCCTTCTAGCGGGAGAAGAGACCCAGTACTTC.